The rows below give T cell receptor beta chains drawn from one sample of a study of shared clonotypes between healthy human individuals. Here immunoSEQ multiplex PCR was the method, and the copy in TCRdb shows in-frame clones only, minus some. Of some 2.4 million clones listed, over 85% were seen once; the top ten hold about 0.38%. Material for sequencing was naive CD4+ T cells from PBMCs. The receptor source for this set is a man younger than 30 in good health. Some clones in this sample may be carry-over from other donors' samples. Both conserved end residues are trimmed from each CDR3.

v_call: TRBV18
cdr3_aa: ASSPSTGAYEQY

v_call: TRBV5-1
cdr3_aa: ASSLELGGVDTGELF

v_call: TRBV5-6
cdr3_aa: ASSLQTSGSGETQY

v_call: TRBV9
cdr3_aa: ASSVGLAGGFGELF

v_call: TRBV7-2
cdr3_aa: ASSPGGADEKLF

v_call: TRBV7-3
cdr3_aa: ASSPRADNTEAF

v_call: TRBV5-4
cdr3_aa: ASSLAVTGSTDTQY

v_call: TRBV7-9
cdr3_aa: ASSSTIGGPGGNQPQH

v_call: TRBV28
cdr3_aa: ASSTPRSYEQY

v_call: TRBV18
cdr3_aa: ASSLIGQGTDTQY

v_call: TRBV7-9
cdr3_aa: ASSSAWQNTEAF

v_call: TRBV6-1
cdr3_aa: ASRLGNTGELF

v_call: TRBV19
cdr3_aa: ASSSLSGVETQY

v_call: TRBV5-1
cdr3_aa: ASSPQGSGEKLF

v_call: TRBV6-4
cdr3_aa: ASSPGTSFGELF

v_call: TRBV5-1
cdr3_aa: ASSLAQNLNTEAF

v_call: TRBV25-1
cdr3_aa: ASSGTDKPYNEQF

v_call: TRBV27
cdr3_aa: ASSYGTGYGYT

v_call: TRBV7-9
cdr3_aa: ASSPPGLAGVEQY

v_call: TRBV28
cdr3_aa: ASRLLQGGLDYGYT

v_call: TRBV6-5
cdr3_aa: ASSYSDRGFETQY

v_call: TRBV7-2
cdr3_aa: ASSRGSSSYNEQF

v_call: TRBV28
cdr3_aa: ASSREQRPGYT

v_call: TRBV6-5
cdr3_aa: ASSSPQGNEQF

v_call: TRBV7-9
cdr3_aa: ASSLGQLNGEKLF

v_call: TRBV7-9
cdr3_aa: ASSLGLHNEQF

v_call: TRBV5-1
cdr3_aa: ASSRGPGFDAYEQY

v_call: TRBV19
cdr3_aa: ATKALAGGPSSQY

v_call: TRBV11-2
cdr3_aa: ASSLGQSFNNEQF

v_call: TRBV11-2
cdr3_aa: ASSSGPGGAKNIQY

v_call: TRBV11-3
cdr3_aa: ASSFLSTGELF

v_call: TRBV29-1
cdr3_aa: SGGEVDEQF

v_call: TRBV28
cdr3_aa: ASRGRQGWTEAF

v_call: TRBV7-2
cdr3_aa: ASSRRGGLGYGYT

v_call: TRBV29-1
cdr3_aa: SVGGIYGYT

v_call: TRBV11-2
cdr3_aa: ASTRTGQTDTQY

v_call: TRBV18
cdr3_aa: ASSTGQAGAKNIQY

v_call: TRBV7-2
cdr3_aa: ASSLVGTSGTRGDTQY

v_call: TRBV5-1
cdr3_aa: ASSLDSGQYEKLF

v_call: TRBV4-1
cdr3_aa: ASSQRQGALEQY

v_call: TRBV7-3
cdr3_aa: ASSFQGGSSYNEQF

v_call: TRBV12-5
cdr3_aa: ASGLVGADTQY

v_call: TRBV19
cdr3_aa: ASTSGRGEKETQY

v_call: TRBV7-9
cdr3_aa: ASSPVGAKNIQY

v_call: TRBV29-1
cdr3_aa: SGERQNTEAF

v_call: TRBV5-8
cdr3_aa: ASSLVPGWNTEAF

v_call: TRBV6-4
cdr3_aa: ASSPGTASRDTQY

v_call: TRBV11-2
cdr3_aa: ASSLVGVEKLF

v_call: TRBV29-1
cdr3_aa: SVEEPSDTQY

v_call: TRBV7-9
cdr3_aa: ASSLAPPGYSNQPQH

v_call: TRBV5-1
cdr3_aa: ASSLDGFSYEQY

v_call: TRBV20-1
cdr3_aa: SAPGDYEQY

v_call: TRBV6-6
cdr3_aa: ASRPTASGNEKLF

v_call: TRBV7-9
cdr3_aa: AQGGDFTGELF

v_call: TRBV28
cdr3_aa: ASSGRGLAVYEQY

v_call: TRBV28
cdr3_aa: ASRLSGQGNTEAF

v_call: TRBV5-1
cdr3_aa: ASSTGFNEKLF